The clone carrying this T cell receptor beta chain has at least ten counts. The antigen is undetermined. The source of the sample is a study of T cells in Graves' hyperthyroidism and ophthalmopathy. Study background: Peripheral blood draws took place at initial diagnosis, ahead of any treatment.

TCR beta CDR3 sequences were amplified from RNA transcripts. An initial round of RT-PCR targeting the TCR CDR3 relied on the HTBI primer set. TCRdb passed the multiplex PCR reads through MiXCR, listing each CDR3 protein once. The sample carries a few hundred thousand distinct CDR3 sequences, approximately 13% recorded once. There are 18 residues in the CDR3. Germline trimming cut 5 bases from V and 2 bases from J; bases unmatched to any gene: 17. Germline V gives CDR1 MDHEN, CDR2 SYDVKM. Study conclusions and caveats: Ophthalmopathy, which appeared later, was predicted by the model a median 6.5 months before onset.

The sequence came from a woman aged 40 to 50 with Graves' ophthalmopathy. The sample was blood. The chain couples TRBV28 to TRBJ2-7; 8 bases align to TRBD2. The CDR3 bases are TGTGCCAGCAGTCTCACCTCCTCCGGGACTAGTCGTACCTACGAGCAGTACTTC. Protein: CASSLTSSGTSRTYEQYF.